The clone carrying this T cell receptor (beta chain) was observed a handful of times. Sequencing libraries for TCR beta were prepared with iRepertoire HTBI primers and Arm-PCR of CDR3 regions. How the authors handled the data: Identification yielded some 60 TRBV and about 15 TRBJ segments across samples. TCRdb fed the multiplex PCR reads into MiXCR, producing one record per CDR3 protein. The V and J calls were not made by the authors but by TCRdb's processing. The table lists over 500,000 distinct CDR3 sequences, approximately 15% of them singletons. This record belongs to a study of regulatory T cells in long-lasting Graves disease. CDR3 length equals 17 residues. Trimming at V came to 2 bases and at J to 0 bases, leaving 6 bases not matched to a gene. CDR1 is ENHRY and CDR2 is SYGVKD in the germline V gene. The time point is: newly diagnosed GD, antithyroid drugs for less than 3 months. From PBMCs, RNA was extracted and then used to make the TCR library.

This sample also appeared in a second study, on T cells in Graves' hyperthyroidism and ophthalmopathy. As that report states: In the first-round RT-PCR of the TCR CDR3, the HTBI primer set was used.

The genes are TRBV10-3 and TRBJ1-3, with TRBD1 identical over 8 bases. The sequencing here drew on peripheral blood mononuclear cells (PBMCs), taken at new diagnosis, from a patient treated with antithyroid drugs. This TCR was sampled from a woman in her thirties with Graves disease. CDR3 nucleotides: TGTGCCATCAGTGAGCCGCCAGGGGGCCGCTCTGGAAACACCATATATTTT. It codes for CAISEPPGGRSGNTIYF.